This T cell receptor (beta chain) is from a study of PD-1 blockade in mismatch repair-deficient tumors. General study findings and limits: Tumor-resident clones, often absent from pretreatment blood, expanded after pembrolizumab and then contracted.

Germline CDR1 SGHKS, CDR2 YYEKEE (reference sequence). V shed 4 bases, J shed 4 bases, and the junction held 6 bases outside the gene matches. The CDR3 length is 15 residues. The method was immunoSEQ multiplex PCR; TCRdb's version includes in-frame clones alone and lacks a portion of them. There are fewer than 20,000 clones in the sample; about four fifths occur only once, and 3% to 3.5% lies in the top ten. Every patient had mismatch repair deficiency by PCR or immunohistochemistry. This clone appeared a single time. Its antigen is not identified. The receptor was isolated from an adult with mismatch repair-deficient cancer. The gene calls are TRBV5-5 and TRBJ1-4; 8 bases line up with TRBD1. Sequencing used PBMCs, obtained 4 weeks after starting pembrolizumab. The CDR3 region is CASSMTGDDNEKLFF. CDR3 DNA: TGTGCCAGCAGCATGACAGGGGACGATAATGAAAAACTGTTTTTT.